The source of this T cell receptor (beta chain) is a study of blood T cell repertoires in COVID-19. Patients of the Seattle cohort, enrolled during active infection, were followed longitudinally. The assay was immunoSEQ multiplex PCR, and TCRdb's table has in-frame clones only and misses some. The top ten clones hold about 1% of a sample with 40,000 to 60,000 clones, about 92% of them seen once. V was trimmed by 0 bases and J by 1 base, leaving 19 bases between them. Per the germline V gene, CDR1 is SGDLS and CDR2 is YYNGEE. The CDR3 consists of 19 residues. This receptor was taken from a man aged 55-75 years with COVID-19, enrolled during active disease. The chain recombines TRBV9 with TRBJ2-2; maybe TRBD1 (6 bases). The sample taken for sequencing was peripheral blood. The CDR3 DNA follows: TGTGCCAGCAGCGTAGGGGACCCCGGGACACCGATGAACACCGGGGAGCTGTTTTTT. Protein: CASSVGDPGTPMNTGELFF.